This T cell receptor (beta chain) stems from a study of cytomegalovirus exposure and HLA in healthy donors. The CDR3 is 18 amino acids. Trimming took 1 base from V and 2 from J; bases not matched to a gene: 11. Germline-derived CDR1 and CDR2 are SGHVS and FNYEAQ. 60 Vbeta and 13 Jbeta primers were used in PCR. TCRdb keeps only in-frame clones here, not all; method: immunoSEQ multiplex PCR. The table includes some 51,000 clones, 55% to 75% detected once. The specimen was PBMCs. The J gene is TRBJ2-3, the V gene TRBV7-6; 8 positions match TRBD2. This TCR was recovered from a middle-aged man in good health and CMV-seropositive. The CDR3 DNA follows: TGTGCCAGCAGCTTAGACGCGGGCGGGGGGACTACCACAGATACGCAGTATTTT. Translating it yields CASSLDAGGGTTTDTQYF. Supplemented by reference TRBV7-6 and TRBJ2-3, the full variable domain reads GAGVSQSPRYKVTKRGQDVALRCDPISGHVSLYWYRQALGQGPEFLTYFNYEAQQDKSGLPNDRFSAERPEGSISTLTIQRTEQRDSAMYRCASSLDAGGGTTTDTQYFGPGTRLTVL.